What follows are 30 T cell receptor beta chains derived from one specimen sequenced in a study of blood T cell repertoires in COVID-19. Assay used: immunoSEQ multiplex PCR; TCRdb lists only in-frame clones, some missing. This table has some 150,000 clones, around 83% appearing once. Specimen: peripheral blood. These receptors were taken from a human donor in a cohort sampled during active COVID-19.

This clone was seen a few times. The chain combines TRBV11-2 with TRBJ2-1, with TRBD2 as a possible D gene (6 bases). The V end lost 8 bases, the J end lost 5 bases, and 19 bases lay between the germline ends. Germline CDR1 is SGHAT and CDR2 is FQNNGV. There are 15 residues in the CDR3. CDR3 in DNA: TGTGCCAGCGGCCCGTGGGGAGGTTCGGACAATGAGCAGTTCTTC. Its protein is CASGPWGGSDNEQFF.

This chain uses TRBV6-5 with TRBJ2-2, with TRBD1 matching 7 bases. The CDR3 extends over 14 amino acids. The ends lost 7 bases at V and 5 bases at J; junction bases unmatched: 7. The germline CDR1 and CDR2 sequences are MNHEY and SVGAGI. CDR3 nucleotide sequence: TGTGCCAGCACCGAAAGGGGGCAGACCGGGGAGCTGTTTTTT. Protein product: CASTERGQTGELFF.

This chain joins TRBV2 and TRBJ1-5; D is possibly TRBD1 (6 bases). The CDR3 runs 15 residues. The V gene lost 8 bases and the J gene lost 6 bases, with 20 bases spanning the gap. The germline CDR1 and CDR2 sequences are SNHLY and FYNNEI. Here the CDR3 reads CASRREQGRRQPQHF. In nucleotides, the CDR3 is TGTGCCAGCCGAAGGGAACAGGGTAGACGTCAGCCCCAGCATTTT. Combining the CDR3 with reference TRBV2 and TRBJ1-5 gives the whole variable domain EPEVTQTPSHQVTQMGQEVILRCVPISNHLYFYWYRQILGQKVEFLVSFYNNEISEKSEIFDDQFSVERPDGSNFTLKIRSTKLEDSAMYFCASRREQGRRQPQHFGDGTRLSIL.

The chain is built from TRBV7-8 and TRBJ2-1; tentatively, D is TRBD2 (6 bases). CDR1 is SGHVS and CDR2 is FQNEAQ in the germline V gene. V lost 6 bases and J 8 bases, leaving 23 bases between the germline ends. The CDR3 length is 16 residues. In nucleotides, the CDR3 is TGTGCCAGCAGACCCCGCATCTCAGCGGGCCGGGATGAGCAGTTCTTC. Protein sequence: CASRPRISAGRDEQFF. The full variable domain, rest sourced from reference TRBV7-8 and TRBJ2-1, is GAGVSQSPRYKVAKRGQDVALRCDPISGHVSLFWYQQALGQGPEFLTYFQNEAQLDKSGLPSDRFFAERPEGSVSTLKIQRTQQEDSAVYLCASRPRISAGRDEQFFGPGTRLTVL.

J is TRBJ1-1 and V is TRBV12-3 or TRBV12-4; 7 bases are a match to TRBD1. Germline trimming cut 5 bases from V and 10 bases from J; bases unmatched to any gene: 7. This CDR3 comprises 12 residues. Here the CDR3 reads CASSPQGVGAFF. CDR3 DNA sequence: TGTGCCAGCAGTCCCCAGGGGGTTGGAGCTTTCTTT.

The chain combines TRBV7-3 with TRBJ2-2; TRBD1 is a possible D gene (6 bases). The CDR3 sequence is 16 residues long. Germline CDR1 SGHTA, CDR2 FQGTGA. V lost 0 bases, J lost 3 bases, and 11 bases lay in between. This CDR3 reads CASSLTSGADTGELFF. The CDR3 bases are TGTGCCAGCAGCTTAACCTCAGGGGCCGACACCGGGGAGCTGTTTTTT.

The chain couples TRBV20-1 to TRBJ1-2, with D perhaps TRBD1 (5 bases). The CDR3 sequence is 9 residues long. Trimming took 8 bases from V and 6 from J, leaving 7 bases between them. Germline V CDR1 and CDR2: DFQATT, SNEGSKA (reference sequence). The CDR3 nucleotides are TGCAGTCCCAGGGATGGCTACACCTTC. As protein: CSPRDGYTF.

This chain uses TRBV3-1 (or the pseudogene TRBV3-2) with TRBJ2-3, with 7 bases lining up with TRBD2. CDR1 is LGHDT and CDR2 is YNNKEL in the germline V gene (reference sequence). The V and J ends lost 2 bases and 0 bases, in that order; junction bases with no gene match: 5. This CDR3 contains 16 residues. Here the CDR3 reads CASSQRIAGSTDTQYF. The CDR3 coding sequence is TGTGCCAGCAGCCAAAGAATAGCGGGCAGCACAGATACGCAGTATTTT.

V is TRBV6-5 and J is TRBJ1-2; the D gene is possibly TRBD1 (6 bases). The germline V and J ends were trimmed by 9 bases and 7 bases, with 15 bases remaining between them. The CDR3 sequence is 12 residues long. From germline, CDR1 is MNHEY and CDR2 SVGAGI. As DNA, the CDR3 is TGTGCCAGTACGGATACAGGGACTGGCTACACCTTC. Its protein product is CASTDTGTGYTF.

The V call is TRBV25-1, the J call TRBJ1-6; D possibly corresponds to TRBD1 (6 bases). The germline V gene has CDR1 MGHDK and CDR2 SYGVNS. Deletions cut 4 bases from V and 9 bases from J, with 22 bases between. There are 17 residues in the CDR3. The CDR3 bases are TGTGCCAGCAGTGCCCAAGCGGACAGTAGGTCCCTTTCACCCCTCCACTTT. This sequence encodes CASSAQADSRSLSPLHF.

The chain carries TRBV5-1 and TRBJ2-3; D gene unclear. Germline V CDR1 and CDR2: SGHRS, YFSETQ. There are 14 residues in the CDR3. V lost 5 bases to trimming and J lost 6 bases, with 16 bases between them. CDR3 DNA sequence: TGCGCCAGCAGAGTAGCCCCCGCAAAGGATACGCAGTATTTT. This gives the protein CASRVAPAKDTQYF.

The chain recombines TRBV6-1 with TRBJ1-5; no firm D call. V lost 1 base and J 1 base, leaving 8 bases between the germline ends. The CDR3 is 15 amino acids. Germline V gives CDR1 MNHNS, CDR2 SASEGT. As DNA, the CDR3 is TGTGCCAGCAGTGAAGGGAGGCAGAGCAATCAGCCCCAGCATTTT. It translates to CASSEGRQSNQPQHF.

The chain employs TRBV7-2 and TRBJ2-5, with a tentative D call TRBD1 (7 bases). In germline, CDR1 is SGHTA, CDR2 FQGNSA. Between the trimmed V and J ends, which lost 5 bases and 4 bases, there was a span of 20 bases. The CDR3 spans 16 residues. The CDR3 DNA reads as TGTGCCAGCAGCCCACCGAGGACAGGAGGGGGAGAGACCCAGTACTTC. Protein product: CASSPPRTGGGETQYF. The variable domain in full, with the rest retrieved from reference TRBV7-2 and TRBJ2-5, is GAGVSQSPSNKVTEKGKDVELRCDPISGHTALYWYRQSLGQGLEFLIYFQGNSAPDKSGLPSDRFSAERTGGSVSTLTIQRTQQEDSAVYLCASSPPRTGGGETQYFGPGTRLLVL.

This clone was counted a few times. The J gene is TRBJ1-5, the V gene TRBV6-5; TRBD1 matches at 8 bases. This CDR3 has 15 amino acids. Germline trimming cut 6 bases from V and 0 bases from J; bases unmatched to any gene: 4. From germline, CDR1 is MNHEY and CDR2 SVGAGI. CDR3 sequence: CASSGQGYSNQPQHF. The CDR3 nucleotides are TGTGCCAGCAGCGGACAGGGATATAGCAATCAGCCCCAGCATTTT.

The CDR3 here is CASSSRDRSGANVLTF. Here the CDR3 DNA reads TGCGCCAGCAGCTCTAGGGACAGATCTGGGGCCAACGTCCTGACTTTC. The genes are TRBV5-1 and TRBJ2-6; 7 positions agree with TRBD1. The CDR3 loop spans 16 amino acids. V was pared by 3 bases and J by 1 base, with 4 bases of the junction left unmatched. In germline, CDR1 is SGHRS, CDR2 YFSETQ.

V usage is TRBV18 and J usage is TRBJ2-1, with 8 bases lining up with TRBD2. CDR1 is KGHSH and CDR2 is LQKENI in the germline V gene. The CDR3 spans 15 residues. V lost 3 bases, J lost 9 bases, and 10 bases stayed unmatched. The CDR3 nucleotides read TGTGCCAGCTCACCCCCCGGGACTAGGTTAATTGAGCAGTTCTTC. It specifies CASSPPGTRLIEQFF.

This clone was counted a single time. This chain connects TRBV29-1 to TRBJ1-3; 8 positions agree with TRBD1. The ends lost 4 bases at V and 1 base at J; junction bases unmatched: 6. The CDR3 contains 15 residues. Germline loops: CDR1 SQVTM, CDR2 ANQGSEA. CDR3 bases: TGCAGCGTTGTTCCGGACAGGGCTTCTGGAAACACCATATATTTT. Amino acid sequence: CSVVPDRASGNTIYF.

This sequence joins TRBV29-1 and TRBJ2-2; D call uncertain. The CDR3 runs 14 residues. V was cut by 1 base and J by 3 bases, with 9 bases left in between. CDR1 and CDR2 from the germline V gene are SQVTM and ANQGSEA. DNA for the CDR3: TGCAGCGTTGAAGTTCGACTTTACACCGGGGAGCTGTTTTTT. The encoded protein is CSVEVRLYTGELFF.

The chain employs TRBV18 and TRBJ2-7; no definite D call. CDR1 is KGHSH, CDR2 LQKENI, per germline. The CDR3 extends over 13 amino acids. Trimming removed 3 bases from V and 5 bases from J, with 11 bases in between. The CDR3 protein is CASSPPERNEQYF. The CDR3 bases are TGTGCCAGCTCACCTCCGGAGAGGAACGAGCAGTACTTC.

The chain carries TRBV28 and TRBJ1-2; maybe TRBD1 (5 bases). The V end lost 3 bases, the J end lost 8 bases, and 13 bases lay between the germline ends. CDR1 is MDHEN and CDR2 is SYDVKM in the germline V gene. The CDR3 length is 13 residues. The chain's CDR3 is CASSFQGLRGYTF. The CDR3 nucleotides are TGTGCCAGCAGTTTTCAGGGTCTTCGGGGCTACACCTTC.

The chain recombines TRBV10-1 with TRBJ1-6; 8 bases agree with TRBD1. The V gene's germline CDR1 is WNHNN and CDR2 SYGVQD (reference sequence). V dropped 2 bases and J dropped 7; count of bases not matched to a gene: 4. This CDR3 is 15 amino acids long. As DNA, the CDR3 is TGCGCCAGCAGTGAGGCAGGGGGCTGGAATTCACCCCTCCACTTT. Translation gives CASSEAGGWNSPLHF.

The chain is built from TRBV18 and TRBJ2-1, with 8 bases lining up with TRBD2. V shed 4 bases and J 4 bases; nucleotides not matched to a gene: 9. CDR3 length: 16 amino acids. CDR1 is KGHSH, CDR2 LQKENI, per germline. CDR3 DNA sequence: TGTGCCAGCTCACACCCGGGCAGCGGGAGTTACAATGAGCAGTTCTTC. Its protein product is CASSHPGSGSYNEQFF.

The chain joins TRBV28 to TRBJ2-5, with a possible D match to TRBD1 (6 bases). This CDR3 spans 14 amino acids. With 8 bases removed from V and 5 bases from J, the gap between germline ends came to 18 bases. CDR1 is MDHEN and CDR2 is SYDVKM in the germline V gene. The CDR3 DNA reads TGTGCCAGCGGAAATACAGGGTCTGCGGAGACCCAGTACTTC. Amino acids: CASGNTGSAETQYF. The entire variable domain, with the rest obtained from reference TRBV28 and TRBJ2-5, is as follows: DVKVTQSSRYLVKRTGEKVFLECVQDMDHENMFWYRQDPGLGLRLIYFSYDVKMKEKGDIPEGYSVSREKKERFSLILESASTNQTSMYLCASGNTGSAETQYFGPGTRLLVL.

The chain carries TRBV7-2 and TRBJ1-5; TRBD1 aligns across 7 bases. V shed 5 bases, J shed 3 bases, and the junction held 7 bases outside the gene matches. Looked up from germline, CDR1 is SGHTA and CDR2 is FQGNSA. This CDR3 region has 15 residues. Here the CDR3 reads CASSTTGAINQPQHF. CDR3 sequence (DNA): TGTGCCAGCAGCACTACAGGGGCTATCAATCAGCCCCAGCATTTT.

The chain combines TRBV28 with TRBJ1-4, with a tentative D call TRBD1 (5 bases). This CDR3 has 14 amino acids. V lost 7 bases and J lost 8, with 17 bases in between. CDR1 and CDR2 from the germline V gene are MDHEN and SYDVKM. The CDR3 loop is CASTPGGVEEKLFF. Written as DNA, the CDR3 is TGTGCCAGCACCCCGGGGGGGGTCGAAGAAAAACTGTTTTTT.

V usage is TRBV2 and J usage is TRBJ2-2; 15 nucleotides align to TRBD2. Per germline, CDR1 SNHLY and CDR2 FYNNEI. The V and J ends lost 6 bases and 7 bases, in that order; junction bases with no gene match: 6. The CDR3 contains 16 residues. CDR3 sequence reads: CASRAGLAGGIGELFF. In DNA, the CDR3 is TGTGCCAGCAGAGCCGGACTAGCGGGAGGGATCGGGGAGCTGTTTTTT. The complete variable domain, with remaining parts taken from reference TRBV2 and TRBJ2-2, reads EPEVTQTPSHQVTQMGQEVILRCVPISNHLYFYWYRQILGQKVEFLVSFYNNEISEKSEIFDDQFSVERPDGSNFTLKIRSTKLEDSAMYFCASRAGLAGGIGELFFGEGSRLTVL.

The chain combines TRBV19 with TRBJ2-1; 12 bases agree with TRBD2. The CDR3 contains 15 residues. V shed 7 bases, J shed 8 bases, and the junction held 9 bases outside the gene matches. Germline V gives CDR1 LNHDA, CDR2 SQIVND (reference sequence). CDR3 nucleotide sequence: TGTGCCAGTACCAATACTAGCGGGAGGCCCCATGAGCAGTTCTTC. Translated, it gives CASTNTSGRPHEQFF.

As concerns this clone: Other DNA sequences in the sample encode the same CDR3. J is TRBJ2-2 and V is TRBV7-2, with 9 bases identical to TRBD2. Germline values: CDR1 SGHTA, CDR2 FQGNSA. The CDR3 runs 16 residues. V lost 3 bases to trimming and J lost 2 bases; unmatched junction nucleotides: 4. CDR3: CASSFLAGVNTGELFF. CDR3 DNA sequence: TGTGCCAGCAGCTTCTTAGCGGGAGTTAACACCGGGGAGCTGTTTTTT.

The rearrangement joins TRBV7-3 to TRBJ2-3; the match to TRBD2 covers 8 bases. Per germline, CDR1 SGHTA and CDR2 FQGTGA. The CDR3 is 14 residues long. The ends lost 4 bases at V and 3 bases at J; junction bases unmatched: 3. The CDR3 protein is CASSYSGRTDTQYF. In DNA, the CDR3 is TGTGCCAGCAGCTACAGCGGGAGAACAGATACGCAGTATTTT.

The V call is TRBV6-4, the J call TRBJ1-5; the D gene is possibly TRBD1 (5 bases). The CDR3 sequence is 13 residues long. Looked up from germline, CDR1 is MRHNA and CDR2 is SNTAGT. The ends were cut back, 4 bases at V and 6 bases at J, with 10 bases in the middle. CDR3 in amino acids: CASSGERGQPQHF. CDR3 coding DNA: TGTGCCAGCAGTGGGGAAAGGGGTCAGCCCCAGCATTTT.